This T cell receptor beta chain originates from a study of Graves' ophthalmopathy and Graves' hyperthyroidism. Ineligible for inclusion were patients with other autoimmune diseases, uncontrolled infections, pregnancy or lactation. This clonotype appeared many times. Germline loops: CDR1 SGHVS, CDR2 FQNEAQ. The V end lost 0 bases, the J end lost 0 bases, and 5 bases lay between the germline ends. The length of the CDR3 is 14 residues. TCR beta CDR3 regions were amplified from RNA transcripts. Investigators did first-round RT-PCR with HTBI primers, then second-round multiplex PCR. TCRdb itself ran the multiplex PCR reads through MiXCR, one entry per CDR3 protein. The table lists over a million distinct CDR3 sequences, 35% to 40% of them singletons.

Sample: peripheral blood or thyroid tissue (not recorded which). The chain links TRBV7-8 to TRBJ2-5; D gene uncertain. This sequence originates from an adult man with Graves' hyperthyroidism. Written as DNA, the CDR3 is TGTGCCAGCAGCTTAGCGATGTACCAAGAGACCCAGTACTTC. This codes for CASSLAMYQETQYF.